This T cell receptor (beta chain) was profiled in a study of cytomegalovirus exposure and HLA in healthy donors. General study results and limits: Later work showed greater clonal expansion in HLA-associated TCR beta chains than in equally common others.

This clone was seen a handful of times. Its antigen is undetermined. Germline V gives CDR1 SGHTA, CDR2 FQGNSA. The CDR3 length is 12 residues. The V and J ends lost 6 bases and 6 bases respectively, with 8 bases between them. Healthy bone marrow donors formed the donor group. Primers: 60 Vbeta forward and 13 Jbeta reverse. Sequencing used immunoSEQ multiplex PCR; TCRdb keeps in-frame clones, though not all of them. The table shows under 130,000 clones, with 15% occurring only once. The V gene is TRBV7-2, the J gene TRBJ2-2; D remains ambiguous. This receptor was identified in a female donor in good health and CMV-seronegative. The sequencing sample was made of PBMCs. In DNA form, the CDR3 reads TGTGCCAGCAGGATACAGCCCGGGGAGCTGTTTTTT. Amino acid sequence: CASRIQPGELFF.